Each of the 24 T cell receptor beta chains below was sequenced from the same sample in a study of cytomegalovirus exposure and HLA in healthy donors. The PCR used 60 Vbeta and 13 Jbeta primers. Sequencing used immunoSEQ multiplex PCR; TCRdb keeps in-frame clones, though not all of them. Here the sample spans some 96,000 clones, roughly 80% being singletons. Sequencing was performed on PBMCs. Receptor source: a woman aged 55-70 years in good health and CMV-seronegative.

V gene TRBV5-8 combines with J gene TRBJ2-7; 8 bases are shared with TRBD1. The CDR3 loop spans 15 amino acids. Germline lookup yields CDR1 SGHTS and CDR2 YDEGEE. V lost 3 bases to trimming and J lost 2 bases; unmatched junction nucleotides: 7. The CDR3 reads CASSSRQGPTYEQYF. The CDR3 region has the DNA TGTGCCAGCAGCTCTCGACAGGGGCCTACCTACGAGCAGTACTTC.

V and J are TRBV6-1 and TRBJ1-5; possibly TRBD1 for D (5 bases). Germline V gene lookup returns CDR1 MNHNS and CDR2 SASEGT. Trimming took off 7 bases at V and 0 bases at J, with 10 bases between the two ends. The CDR3 consists of 14 residues. The CDR3 sequence is CASMDIDSNQPQHF. CDR3 nucleotide sequence: TGTGCCAGCATGGACATCGATAGCAATCAGCCCCAGCATTTT.

The chain carries TRBV4-3 and TRBJ2-1, with D hard to call. The CDR3 consists of 15 residues. Per germline, CDR1 LGHNA and CDR2 YSLEER. V lost 2 bases and J 2 bases, leaving 10 bases between the germline ends. The CDR3 here is CASSQWATAYNEQFF. CDR3 DNA sequence: TGCGCCAGCAGCCAATGGGCGACCGCCTACAATGAGCAGTTCTTC.

In its sample, this clone was seen once. J is TRBJ2-3 and V is TRBV4-3; 7 bases match TRBD2. The trim removed 4 bases at V and 1 base at J, leaving 8 bases unmatched. CDR3 size: 16 residues. CDR1 LGHNA and CDR2 YSLEER come from the germline V gene. CDR3 bases: TGCGCCAGCAGCCCGACTAGCAAGGTCCGCACAGATACGCAGTATTTT. Translating it yields CASSPTSKVRTDTQYF.

This chain uses TRBV10-3 with TRBJ1-2; perhaps TRBD1 as D (5 bases). Per the germline V gene, CDR1 is ENHRY and CDR2 is SYGVKD. The CDR3 extends over 16 amino acids. Trimming took off 1 base at V and 1 base at J, with 13 bases between the two ends. The CDR3 nucleotides are TGTGCCATCAGTGAGTTTTTTGTCAGGGATAACTATGGCTACACCTTC. This gives the protein CAISEFFVRDNYGYTF.

CDR3 nucleotide sequence: TGTGCCAGCAGTTACACCACAGGGGCTGGCAATTCACCCCTCCACTTT. The encoded protein is CASSYTTGAGNSPLHF. The chain carries TRBV6-5 and TRBJ1-6, with 7 bases aligning to TRBD1. The CDR3 consists of 16 residues. The J segment lost 7 bases and the V segment lost 2 bases, leaving 8 bases of the junction unmatched. Looked up from germline, CDR1 is MNHEY and CDR2 is SVGAGI.

The chain joins TRBV4-3 to TRBJ2-3, with 11 bases aligning to TRBD2. Germline V gives CDR1 LGHNA, CDR2 YSLEER. With V trimmed by 4 bases and J by 1 base, 7 bases remained unmatched. The CDR3 is made up of 17 amino acids. The CDR3 coding sequence is TGCGCCAGCAGCCCTCGACTAGCGGGGAAACGCACAGATACGCAGTATTTT. Translation gives CASSPRLAGKRTDTQYF.

The CDR3 DNA is TGCGCCAGCAGTGGGCTCGGGACTAGCGGGGCGGATGAGCAGTTCTTC. It specifies CASSGLGTSGADEQFF. The chain has TRBV10-2 and TRBJ2-1; 13 positions agree with TRBD2. Per the germline V gene, CDR1 is WSHSY and CDR2 is SAAADI. With V trimmed by 4 bases and J by 8 bases, 8 bases remained unmatched. This CDR3 spans 16 amino acids.

The V call is TRBV25-1, the J call TRBJ2-7; tentative D call: TRBD2 (5 bases). Germline CDR1 reads MGHDK; CDR2 reads SYGVNS. The CDR3 loop spans 12 amino acids. V was clipped by 7 bases and J by 6 bases, with 13 bases between them. The CDR3 DNA sequence: TGTGCCAGCACTTACGGAGGCGGCGAGCAGTACTTC. Protein sequence: CASTYGGGEQYF.

V and J are TRBV4-3 and TRBJ2-3; 10 nucleotides align to TRBD1. Germline CDR1 LGHNA, CDR2 YSLEER. Germline trimming cut 1 base from V and 1 base from J; bases unmatched to any gene: 2. The CDR3 runs to 16 residues. This CDR3 is CASSQAGTGGTDTQYF. CDR3 in DNA: TGCGCCAGCAGCCAAGCCGGGACAGGGGGCACAGATACGCAGTATTTT.

The chain couples TRBV6-5 to TRBJ2-7; no firm D call. CDR3 length: 15 amino acids. The V gene's germline CDR1 is MNHEY and CDR2 SVGAGI. The germline V and J ends were trimmed by 2 bases and 1 base, with 12 bases remaining between them. CDR3 protein: CASSYQQTASYEQYF. CDR3 sequence (DNA): TGTGCCAGCAGTTACCAACAGACCGCGTCCTACGAGCAGTACTTC.

The chain employs TRBV9 and TRBJ2-3, with TRBD2 matching 7 bases. V was clipped by 5 bases and J by 0 bases; unmatched bases: 3. Per germline, CDR1 SGDLS and CDR2 YYNGEE. The CDR3 length is 14 residues. The chain's CDR3 is CASSLAVSTDTQYF. CDR3 DNA: TGTGCCAGCAGTCTAGCGGTAAGCACAGATACGCAGTATTTT.

The V call is TRBV7-9, the J call TRBJ2-7; maybe TRBD1 (6 bases). Germline V gene sequence: CDR1 SEHNR, CDR2 FQNEAQ (reference sequence). The CDR3 is made up of 13 amino acids. V was cut by 6 bases and J by 1 base, with 10 bases left in between. The CDR3 sequence is CASSPDSSYEQYF. As DNA, the CDR3 is TGTGCCAGCAGTCCGGACAGTTCCTACGAGCAGTACTTC.

The chain carries TRBV5-6 and TRBJ2-3, with 12 bases aligning to TRBD2. This CDR3 contains 17 residues. CDR1 and CDR2 (germline): SGHDT, YYEEEE. V was pared by 4 bases and J by 3 bases, with 9 bases of the junction left unmatched. In DNA form, the CDR3 reads TGTGCCAGCAGCCGTAGATCGACTAGCGGGGGTACAGATACGCAGTATTTT. Its protein product is CASSRRSTSGGTDTQYF.

This clone was counted between two and nine times. The V and J genes are TRBV5-1 and TRBJ2-5, with 11 positions matching TRBD2. The CDR3 sequence is 14 residues long. The germline V gene encodes CDR1 SGHRS and CDR2 YFSETQ. The ends lost 4 bases at V and 5 bases at J; junction bases unmatched: 4. The CDR3 region has the DNA TGCGCCAGCAGCCAGGGACTAGCGGCGGAGACCCAGTACTTC. Its protein product is CASSQGLAAETQYF.

This rearrangement joins TRBV6-5 to TRBJ1-1; D is possibly TRBD1 (5 bases). The CDR3 is made up of 14 amino acids. In germline, CDR1 is MNHEY, CDR2 SVGAGI. Trimming removed 0 bases from V and 5 bases from J, with 10 bases in between. For the CDR3, the DNA is TGTGCCAGCAGTTACTCGCAGGGAAGGACTGAAGCTTTCTTT. This translates into CASSYSQGRTEAFF.

The genes are TRBV4-1 and TRBJ1-1; D uncertain. Trimming pared 4 bases from V and 3 bases from J, leaving 15 bases between. Per germline, CDR1 MGHRA and CDR2 YSYEKL. The CDR3 consists of 15 residues. CDR3 sequence reads: CASSRGIMEDTEAFF. The CDR3 DNA is TGCGCCAGCAGCCGAGGAATAATGGAGGACACTGAAGCTTTCTTT.

The table lists this clone with a count of one. The rearrangement uses TRBV7-8 and TRBJ2-2; TRBD1 agrees at 8 bases. The germline V gene encodes CDR1 SGHVS and CDR2 FQNEAQ. This CDR3 contains 17 residues. Trimming took 5 bases from V and 2 from J; bases not matched to a gene: 10. CDR3 loop: CASSHPGGQGNTGELFF. CDR3 DNA: TGTGCCAGCAGCCATCCAGGCGGACAGGGTAACACCGGGGAGCTGTTTTTT.

This chain uses TRBV5-6 with TRBJ1-1; TRBD1 agrees at 9 bases. CDR1 and CDR2 (germline): SGHDT, YYEEEE. The CDR3 spans 15 residues. V lost 4 bases to trimming and J lost 1 base; unmatched junction nucleotides: 5. CDR3 nucleotide sequence: TGTGCCAGCAGCCACAGGGGGCGCGGGAACACTGAAGCTTTCTTT. Encoded protein: CASSHRGRGNTEAFF.

The chain is built from TRBV11-3 and TRBJ2-1; TRBD2 matches at 7 bases. The ends lost 6 bases at V and 5 bases at J; junction bases unmatched: 4. The CDR3 loop spans 13 amino acids. CDR1 is SGHNT, CDR2 YENEEA, per germline. CDR3 protein: CASRASGDNEQFF. The CDR3 nucleotides read TGTGCCAGCAGGGCTAGCGGTGACAATGAGCAGTTCTTC.

The chain has TRBV28 and TRBJ1-4; D may be TRBD1 (5 bases). Germline assignment: CDR1 MDHEN and CDR2 SYDVKM. This CDR3 has 17 amino acids. Trimming took 2 bases from V and 5 from J, leaving 18 bases between them. CDR3 in DNA: TGTGCCAGCAGTTTAGGCAACACGGGGGATAAGAATGAAAAACTGTTTTTT. This codes for CASSLGNTGDKNEKLFF.

CDR3 bases: TGCGCCAGCAGCTCGACAGGGATGGGCACAGATACGCAGTATTTT. Encoded protein: CASSSTGMGTDTQYF. This rearrangement joins TRBV5-1 to TRBJ2-3; 7 positions match TRBD1. V lost 3 bases, J lost 1 base, and 5 bases stayed unmatched. CDR1 SGHRS and CDR2 YFSETQ come from the germline V gene. The CDR3 is 15 amino acids.

The V gene is TRBV7-9, the J gene TRBJ2-7; 7 nucleotides align to TRBD1. This CDR3 is 13 amino acids long. Unmatched junction bases numbered 6, after V lost 10 bases and J lost 0 bases. Per germline, CDR1 SEHNR and CDR2 FQNEAQ (reference sequence). The CDR3 here is CATGQVFSYEQYF. CDR3 nucleotide sequence: TGTGCCACCGGACAGGTTTTCTCCTACGAGCAGTACTTC.

V is TRBV6-5 and J is TRBJ2-7; unclear D gene. V lost 0 bases and J lost 7, with 13 bases in between. Germline V gives CDR1 MNHEY, CDR2 SVGAGI. The CDR3 is 14 residues long. Written as DNA, the CDR3 is TGTGCCAGCAGTTACTCGTTTAATGGGCAAGAGCAGTACTTC. Translation gives CASSYSFNGQEQYF.